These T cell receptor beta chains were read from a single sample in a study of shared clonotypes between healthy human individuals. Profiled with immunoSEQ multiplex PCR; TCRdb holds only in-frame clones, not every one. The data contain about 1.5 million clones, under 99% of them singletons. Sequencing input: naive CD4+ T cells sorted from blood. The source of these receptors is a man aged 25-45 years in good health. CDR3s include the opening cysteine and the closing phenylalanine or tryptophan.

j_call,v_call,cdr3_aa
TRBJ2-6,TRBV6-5,CASSPTRRANVLTF
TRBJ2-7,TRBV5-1,CASSLVGDQAYEQYF
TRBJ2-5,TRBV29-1,CSVGLGARETQYF
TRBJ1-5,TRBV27,CASSPLYSNQPQHF
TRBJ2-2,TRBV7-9,CASSPWGTSENTGELFF
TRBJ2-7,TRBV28,CASSLRIGPTSNYEQYF
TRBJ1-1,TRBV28,CASSSGAITEAFF
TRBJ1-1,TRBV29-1,CSVEEVASTEAFF
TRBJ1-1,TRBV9,CASSVVAGLNTEAFF
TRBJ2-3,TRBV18,CASSPGISRTDTQYF
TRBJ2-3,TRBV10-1,CASSPSVGDTQYF
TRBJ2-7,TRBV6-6,CASSYFAVAYEQYF
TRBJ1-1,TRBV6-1,CASRTSSFAFF
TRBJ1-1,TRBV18,CASSPASTPFF
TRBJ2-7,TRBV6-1,CASITSGTGLVEQYF
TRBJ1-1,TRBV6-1,CASTGNTEAFF
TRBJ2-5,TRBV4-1,CASSQDLRETQYF
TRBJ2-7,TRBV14,CASSRGLANPLSQYF
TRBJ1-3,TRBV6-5,CASSGRDSGNTIYF
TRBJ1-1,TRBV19,CASSIAGTNTEAFF
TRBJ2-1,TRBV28,CASTSRDTITNEQFF
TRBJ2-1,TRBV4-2,CASSRRSREGYNEQFF
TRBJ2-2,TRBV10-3,CAISALVWSNTGELFF
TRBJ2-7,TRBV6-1,CASSLGQAPYEQYF
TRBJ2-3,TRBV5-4,CASSLRDFSFTDTQYF
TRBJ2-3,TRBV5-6,CASSLDGLSTDTQYF
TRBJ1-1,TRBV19,CASSIPQKNTEAFF
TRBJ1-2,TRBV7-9,CASSPQDGGYGYTF
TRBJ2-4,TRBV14,CASSRPAGVAKNIQYF
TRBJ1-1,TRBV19,CASSIAPTGPKGTEAFF